The rows below give T cell receptor beta chains drawn from one sample of a study of blood T cell repertoires in COVID-19. Libraries were prepared by immunoSEQ multiplex PCR; TCRdb keeps only in-frame clonotypes and omits some of them. The sample consists of 140,000 or so clones, 79% of them appearing once. Material for sequencing was peripheral blood. Source of these receptors: a man aged 45-65 years with active or convalescent COVID-19. CDR3s include the opening cysteine and the closing phenylalanine or tryptophan. The D gene is left open where the match is weak. The size of a clone is reported for some rows only, either as once, few or many, or as a class for expanded clones.

v_gene: TRBV11-3; j_gene: TRBJ2-1; len: 15; abundance: .; d_gene: .; CDR3nt: TGTGCCAGCAGCTTAAACTCAGACGGGTACAATGAGCAGTTCTTC; CDR3aa: CASSLNSDGYNEQFF
v_gene: TRBV7-5; j_gene: TRBJ2-1; len: 19; abundance: .; d_gene: .; CDR3nt: TGTGTCAGAAGCCCGTCAAGACTAGCGGGACAGAGCTCCTACAATGAGCAGTTCTTC; CDR3aa: CVRSPSRLAGQSSYNEQFF
v_gene: TRBV19; j_gene: TRBJ2-3; len: 15; abundance: .; d_gene: TRBD2; CDR3nt: TGTGCCAGTAGCCCGAAGAGCGGGAGGGCCGATACGCAGTATTTT; CDR3aa: CASSPKSGRADTQYF
v_gene: TRBV5-1; j_gene: TRBJ2-7; len: 16; abundance: .; d_gene: TRBD2; CDR3nt: TGCGCCAGCAGCAAGACTAGCGGGATAAGGTCCTACGAGCAGTACTTC; CDR3aa: CASSKTSGIRSYEQYF
v_gene: TRBV6-1; j_gene: TRBJ2-1; len: 18; abundance: .; d_gene: TRBD2; CDR3nt: TGTGCCAGCAGTGAATCATACGGGGTAGCGGGAGTCGGTAATGAGCAGTTCTTC; CDR3aa: CASSESYGVAGVGNEQFF
v_gene: TRBV6-5; j_gene: TRBJ1-5; len: 14; abundance: .; d_gene: .; CDR3nt: TGTGCCAGCAGCTCAGGGTTAAGCAATCAGCCCCAGCATTTT; CDR3aa: CASSSGLSNQPQHF
v_gene: TRBV6-5; j_gene: TRBJ2-1; len: 15; abundance: medium-sized; d_gene: .; CDR3nt: TGTGCCAGCAGTTACGGCGGCCTGTCCTACAATGAGCAGTTCTTC; CDR3aa: CASSYGGLSYNEQFF
v_gene: TRBV28; j_gene: TRBJ1-5; len: 15; abundance: .; d_gene: TRBD1; CDR3nt: TGTGCCAGCAGTCCCCGGACAGGGGACAATCAGCCCCAGCATTTT; CDR3aa: CASSPRTGDNQPQHF
v_gene: TRBV27; j_gene: TRBJ1-2; len: 15; abundance: .; d_gene: TRBD1; CDR3nt: TGTGCCAGCAGTTTTAGGGGACAGGCGAACTATGGCTACACCTTC; CDR3aa: CASSFRGQANYGYTF
v_gene: TRBV7-3; j_gene: TRBJ2-1; len: 15; abundance: .; d_gene: TRBD1; CDR3nt: TGTGCCAGCAGCTTTCCGGGACAGGGTAAGGATGAGCAGTTCTTC; CDR3aa: CASSFPGQGKDEQFF
v_gene: TRBV28; j_gene: TRBJ2-2; len: 16; abundance: .; d_gene: TRBD2; CDR3nt: TGTGCCAGCAGTTTCAACCTAGCGGGATCCGCCGGGGAGCTGTTTTTT; CDR3aa: CASSFNLAGSAGELFF
v_gene: TRBV14; j_gene: TRBJ2-1; len: 15; abundance: .; d_gene: TRBD1; CDR3nt: TGTGCCAGCAGCCCCCGGGACAGAAAGGGCAATGAGCAGTTCTTC; CDR3aa: CASSPRDRKGNEQFF
v_gene: TRBV11-2; j_gene: TRBJ2-1; len: 15; abundance: .; d_gene: .; CDR3nt: TGTGCCAGCAGCTCTCCTAGCTATTATAACAATGAGCAGTTCTTC; CDR3aa: CASSSPSYYNNEQFF
v_gene: TRBV5-5; j_gene: TRBJ1-1; len: 14; abundance: .; d_gene: .; CDR3nt: TGTGCCAGCAGCCCCTGGAGCGGGAGGACTGAAGCTTTCTTT; CDR3aa: CASSPWSGRTEAFF
v_gene: TRBV11-3; j_gene: TRBJ1-1; len: 16; abundance: few; d_gene: .; CDR3nt: TGTGCCAGCAGCTCCACGGTCCCCGGGGGGAACACTGAAGCTTTCTTT; CDR3aa: CASSSTVPGGNTEAFF
v_gene: TRBV6-5; j_gene: TRBJ2-2; len: 14; abundance: .; d_gene: .; CDR3nt: TGTGCCAGCGAGGGCAGAAAAGTCGCCGGGGAGCTGTTTTTT; CDR3aa: CASEGRKVAGELFF
v_gene: TRBV6-1; j_gene: TRBJ1-6; len: 17; abundance: .; d_gene: .; CDR3nt: TGTGCCAGCAGTGATCGTTTCAGGGGCGCAGATAATTCACCCCTCCACTTT; CDR3aa: CASSDRFRGADNSPLHF
v_gene: TRBV4-1; j_gene: TRBJ1-1; len: 14; abundance: once; d_gene: .; CDR3nt: TGCGCCAGCAGCCGACTTACGGAGGACACTGAAGCTTTCTTT; CDR3aa: CASSRLTEDTEAFF
v_gene: TRBV9; j_gene: TRBJ2-3; len: 15; abundance: .; d_gene: TRBD2; CDR3nt: TGTGCCAGCAGCGTAGGCGGGAGGGTCACAGATACGCAGTATTTT; CDR3aa: CASSVGGRVTDTQYF
v_gene: TRBV5-1; j_gene: TRBJ2-3; len: 15; abundance: .; d_gene: TRBD2; CDR3nt: TGCGCCAGCAGCTCTTTAGCGGGAGGGACAGATACGCAGTATTTT; CDR3aa: CASSSLAGGTDTQYF
v_gene: TRBV7-6; j_gene: TRBJ2-2; len: 10; abundance: .; d_gene: .; CDR3nt: TGTGCCGGAGACACCGGGGAGCTGTTTTTT; CDR3aa: CAGDTGELFF
v_gene: TRBV5-1; j_gene: TRBJ2-1; len: 15; abundance: .; d_gene: .; CDR3nt: TGCGCCAGCAGCAACCAGGGAAGCTCCTACAATGAGCAGTTCTTC; CDR3aa: CASSNQGSSYNEQFF
v_gene: TRBV7-9; j_gene: TRBJ2-7; len: 14; abundance: .; d_gene: TRBD2; CDR3nt: TGTGCCAGCAGCTTACCGACGGGAGGCCACGAGCAGTACTTC; CDR3aa: CASSLPTGGHEQYF
v_gene: TRBV5-1; j_gene: TRBJ2-1; len: 16; abundance: .; d_gene: TRBD2; CDR3nt: TGCGCCAGCAGCTTGGAAGGTCTAGCGGGGAACAATGAGCAGTTCTTC; CDR3aa: CASSLEGLAGNNEQFF
v_gene: TRBV15; j_gene: TRBJ2-6; len: 17; abundance: .; d_gene: TRBD1; CDR3nt: TGTGCCACCAGCAGAGGGTACAGGGGTGCCGGGGCCAACGTCCTGACTTTC; CDR3aa: CATSRGYRGAGANVLTF
v_gene: TRBV6-5; j_gene: TRBJ1-4; len: 15; abundance: .; d_gene: .; CDR3nt: TGTGCCAGCAGTTCAGGAGCGGACCCAAATGAAAAACTGTTTTTT; CDR3aa: CASSSGADPNEKLFF
v_gene: TRBV28; j_gene: TRBJ1-5; len: 14; abundance: .; d_gene: .; CDR3nt: TGTGCCAGCAGTTTACCGGGGGTAAATCAGCCCCAGCATTTT; CDR3aa: CASSLPGVNQPQHF
v_gene: TRBV5-4; j_gene: TRBJ2-7; len: 12; abundance: .; d_gene: .; CDR3nt: TGTGCCAGCAGCTTGGACAGGAACGAGCAGTACTTC; CDR3aa: CASSLDRNEQYF
v_gene: TRBV12-5; j_gene: TRBJ2-1; len: 17; abundance: .; d_gene: TRBD2; CDR3nt: TGTGCTAGTGGTTTGGTATTGGGGGGGTCCTCCTACAATGAGCAGTTCTTC; CDR3aa: CASGLVLGGSSYNEQFF
v_gene: TRBV6-6; j_gene: TRBJ2-7; len: 12; abundance: .; d_gene: .; CDR3nt: TGTGCCAGCAGCTTCCCGGGGGACGAGCAGTACTTC; CDR3aa: CASSFPGDEQYF
v_gene: TRBV4-1; j_gene: TRBJ1-1; len: 12; abundance: .; d_gene: .; CDR3nt: TGCGCCAGCAGGCCAGTCGCAGGAGAAGCTTTCTTT; CDR3aa: CASRPVAGEAFF
v_gene: TRBV18; j_gene: TRBJ2-7; len: 16; abundance: .; d_gene: .; CDR3nt: TGTGCCAGCTCACCTATTCTGGACAGCCACTCCTACGAGCAGTACTTC; CDR3aa: CASSPILDSHSYEQYF
v_gene: TRBV7-2; j_gene: TRBJ1-3; len: 17; abundance: .; d_gene: TRBD1; CDR3nt: TGTGCCAGCAGCCCTCGGACAGGGGGACTGACCGGAAACACCATATATTTT; CDR3aa: CASSPRTGGLTGNTIYF
v_gene: TRBV9; j_gene: TRBJ1-6; len: 15; abundance: few; d_gene: .; CDR3nt: TGTGCCAGCAGCGAGGACAGCTCCTATAATTCACCCCTCCACTTT; CDR3aa: CASSEDSSYNSPLHF
v_gene: TRBV6-6; j_gene: TRBJ1-2; len: 13; abundance: .; d_gene: .; CDR3nt: TGTGCCAGCAGTTACGAGGGGGTTGGGGGCTACACCTTC; CDR3aa: CASSYEGVGGYTF
v_gene: TRBV5-4; j_gene: TRBJ2-5; len: 17; abundance: .; d_gene: .; CDR3nt: TGTGCCAGCAGCCGGCCAGGACACATCGCCTCCTTAGAGACCCAGTACTTC; CDR3aa: CASSRPGHIASLETQYF
v_gene: TRBV7-2; j_gene: TRBJ2-7; len: 11; abundance: .; d_gene: .; CDR3nt: TGTGCCAGCAGCTTCGGTCGCGAGCAGTACTTC; CDR3aa: CASSFGREQYF
v_gene: TRBV7-2; j_gene: TRBJ2-7; len: 14; abundance: .; d_gene: TRBD2; CDR3nt: TGTGCCAGCAGCTTAGCTAGCGGGTGGTACGAGCAGTACTTC; CDR3aa: CASSLASGWYEQYF
v_gene: TRBV29-1; j_gene: TRBJ2-4; len: 16; abundance: .; d_gene: TRBD1; CDR3nt: TGCAGCGTTGAAGGTCTAGGACAGGGGTGGGAAAACATTCAGTACTTC; CDR3aa: CSVEGLGQGWENIQYF
v_gene: TRBV19; j_gene: TRBJ2-7; len: 17; abundance: few; d_gene: .; CDR3nt: TGTGCCAGTAGTCCCCTTCTAGGGGCAGGGGCCCTCTACGAGCAGTACTTC; CDR3aa: CASSPLLGAGALYEQYF
v_gene: TRBV5-1; j_gene: TRBJ1-6; len: 14; abundance: once; d_gene: .; CDR3nt: TGCGCCAGCAGCTTGGACAGCTTAAATTCACCCCTCCACTTT; CDR3aa: CASSLDSLNSPLHF
v_gene: TRBV11-2; j_gene: TRBJ2-7; len: 17; abundance: few; d_gene: .; CDR3nt: TGTGCCAGCAGCTCTGTCTCGGGGAAACCCTCTTCCTACGAGCAGTACTTC; CDR3aa: CASSSVSGKPSSYEQYF
v_gene: TRBV27; j_gene: TRBJ1-1; len: 15; abundance: .; d_gene: .; CDR3nt: TGTGCCAGCAGTTTAGCCCCATTGGGAGGCACTGAAGCTTTCTTT; CDR3aa: CASSLAPLGGTEAFF
v_gene: TRBV6-6; j_gene: TRBJ2-6; len: 16; abundance: .; d_gene: .; CDR3nt: TGTGCCAGCAGTTCCCAGGGATATCCTGGGGCCAACGTCCTGACTTTC; CDR3aa: CASSSQGYPGANVLTF
v_gene: TRBV6-5; j_gene: TRBJ2-7; len: 13; abundance: .; d_gene: TRBD2; CDR3nt: TGTGCCAGCAGCGAGCGGGAGTGGCTCGAGCAGTACTTC; CDR3aa: CASSEREWLEQYF
v_gene: TRBV9; j_gene: TRBJ1-1; len: 15; abundance: few; d_gene: .; CDR3nt: TGTGCCAGCAGCCCCTCCCCAGGGATAAACACTGAAGCTTTCTTT; CDR3aa: CASSPSPGINTEAFF